This T cell receptor beta chain was documented in a study of response to subunit inactivated influenza vaccine. Whole-study findings and limits: There was a suggestion from the authors that each seasonal influenza vaccination recruits few new T cells.

TCRdb independently ran MiXCR on the RT-PCR reads; one entry per CDR3 protein. In the table there are about 190,000 distinct CDR3 sequences, 14% of which are singletons. V gave up 0 bases and J gave up 5 bases; unmatched junction bases: 5. This CDR3 has 17 residues. CDR1 is LGHNA and CDR2 is YNFKEQ in the germline V gene. Comments on this clonotype: Antigen specificity is unknown.

The chain joins TRBV4-2 to TRBJ2-3, with TRBD2 identical over 13 bases. This TCR derives from a man aged 45 to 65 who received an inactivated influenza vaccine. The source was CD8+ T cells sorted from PBMCs, collected about 5 days after vaccination. CDR3: CASSQELGTSGEDTQYF. CDR3 coding DNA: TGTGCCAGCAGCCAAGAGTTAGGGACTAGCGGGGAAGATACGCAGTATTTT.